The clone carrying this T cell receptor beta chain has only one observation. Germline lookup yields CDR1 SNHLY and CDR2 FYNNEI. Losses at the gene ends were 10 bases for V and 0 bases for J; bases not matched to a gene: 4. The CDR3 spans 13 residues. These data come from a study of blood T cell repertoires in COVID-19. Study-level background: Nucleic acid was either cDNA or gDNA, and it came from T cells, B-cell-depleted T cells, or PBMCs.

It was during active infection that Seattle patients were enrolled and then longitudinally followed. As handled by the study authors: By means of reference gene primer amplification, nucleated cell counts were estimated. Data came from immunoSEQ multiplex PCR; TCRdb stores just in-frame clones and leaves some out. Clone size and V and J calls were adopted from that table, with D and trimming inferred from the DNA. Of some 270,000 clones listed, 86% were seen once; the top ten hold about 6%. The chain joins TRBV2 to TRBJ2-3, with TRBD1 matching 7 bases. This clonotype was sampled from an elderly woman with COVID-19, enrolled during active disease. Sample: peripheral blood. DNA for the CDR3: TGTGCCACCGGGACAGAGAGCACAGATACGCAGTATTTT. Its protein product is CATGTESTDTQYF.